This is a list of T cell receptor beta chains from one sample in a study of cytomegalovirus exposure and HLA in healthy donors. TCRdb's table, derived via immunoSEQ multiplex PCR, lists solely in-frame clones and lacks some. The top ten clones hold roughly 1.1% of a sample with about 330,000 clones, 87% of them seen once. Input material: PBMCs. The receptor set was obtained from a woman aged 25 to 39 in good health and CMV-seropositive. Each CDR3 is given with its conserved first and last residue. Fields, in order: clone size, D gene, V gene, J gene, CDR3 protein, CDR3 DNA. A D gene is named only where the DNA matches it firmly. Size is stated for part of the rows, as once, few or many counts, or as a class when the clone is expanded.

abundance: once
d_gene: TRBD2
v_gene: TRBV30
j_gene: TRBJ2-1
CDR3aa: CAWSVFRTSGRLYNEQFF
CDR3nt: TGTGCCTGGAGTGTATTTAGGACTAGCGGGAGGTTGTACAATGAGCAGTTCTTC

abundance: .
d_gene: .
v_gene: TRBV27
j_gene: TRBJ1-1
CDR3aa: CASSAGITEAFF
CDR3nt: TGTGCCAGCAGCGCAGGAATCACTGAAGCTTTCTTT

abundance: .
d_gene: .
v_gene: TRBV11-2
j_gene: TRBJ1-1
CDR3aa: CASSLASQRVAEAFF
CDR3nt: TGTGCCAGCAGCTTAGCTTCCCAGCGGGTCGCTGAAGCTTTCTTT

abundance: .
d_gene: TRBD2
v_gene: TRBV25-1
j_gene: TRBJ2-5
CDR3aa: CASSWASGREETQYF
CDR3nt: TGTGCCAGCAGTTGGGCTAGCGGGAGGGAAGAGACCCAGTACTTC

abundance: .
d_gene: TRBD2
v_gene: TRBV7-3
j_gene: TRBJ2-1
CDR3aa: CASSPLAGGYNEQFF
CDR3nt: TGTGCCAGCAGCCCTCTAGCGGGGGGTTACAATGAGCAGTTCTTC

abundance: .
d_gene: TRBD1
v_gene: TRBV27
j_gene: TRBJ1-1
CDR3aa: CASRRQGWTEAFF
CDR3nt: TGTGCCAGCAGACGACAGGGTTGGACTGAAGCTTTCTTT

abundance: .
d_gene: TRBD1
v_gene: TRBV2
j_gene: TRBJ1-5
CDR3aa: CASRTGTGHQPQHF
CDR3nt: TGTGCCAGCAGAACGGGGACAGGGCATCAGCCCCAGCATTTT

abundance: .
d_gene: TRBD2
v_gene: TRBV13
j_gene: TRBJ2-7
CDR3aa: CASSWRLAGKTF
CDR3nt: TGTGCCAGCAGCTGGAGACTAGCGGGAAAAACCTTC

abundance: .
d_gene: TRBD1
v_gene: TRBV27
j_gene: TRBJ1-5
CDR3aa: CASRRQGAVPNQPQHF
CDR3nt: TGTGCCAGCAGGAGACAGGGGGCCGTTCCGAATCAGCCCCAGCATTTT

abundance: .
d_gene: TRBD2
v_gene: TRBV5-1
j_gene: TRBJ2-5
CDR3aa: CASSLSAGVQETQYF
CDR3nt: TGCGCCAGCAGCTTATCAGCGGGAGTACAAGAGACCCAGTACTTC

abundance: .
d_gene: .
v_gene: TRBV5-4
j_gene: TRBJ2-5
CDR3aa: CASSLGLGSIETQYF
CDR3nt: TGTGCCAGCAGCTTGGGGTTGGGTTCGATAGAGACCCAGTACTTC

abundance: few
d_gene: .
v_gene: TRBV6-5
j_gene: TRBJ1-6
CDR3aa: CASSYSIRGWDSPLHF
CDR3nt: TGTGCCAGCAGTTACTCGATCCGGGGGTGGGATTCACCCCTCCACTTT

abundance: .
d_gene: .
v_gene: TRBV7-2
j_gene: TRBJ2-1
CDR3aa: CASSLIAGLWNEQFF
CDR3nt: TGTGCCAGCAGCCTCATCGCGGGGCTCTGGAATGAGCAGTTCTTC

abundance: .
d_gene: .
v_gene: TRBV11-3
j_gene: TRBJ2-1
CDR3aa: CASSLVFGGSSSYNEQFF
CDR3nt: TGTGCCAGCAGCTTAGTCTTCGGCGGGTCGAGCTCCTACAATGAGCAGTTCTTC

abundance: .
d_gene: .
v_gene: TRBV6-5
j_gene: TRBJ2-1
CDR3aa: CASSYGQNSYNEQFF
CDR3nt: TGTGCCAGCAGTTACGGGCAGAACTCCTACAATGAGCAGTTCTTC

abundance: .
d_gene: .
v_gene: TRBV27
j_gene: TRBJ2-7
CDR3aa: CASSLEAPGVSYEQYF
CDR3nt: TGTGCCAGCAGTTTAGAGGCCCCTGGTGTTTCGTACGAGCAGTACTTC

abundance: .
d_gene: TRBD1
v_gene: TRBV4-1
j_gene: TRBJ2-7
CDR3aa: CASSQNRGKYEQYF
CDR3nt: TGCGCCAGCAGCCAAAACAGGGGGAAATACGAGCAGTACTTC

abundance: .
d_gene: .
v_gene: TRBV7-9
j_gene: TRBJ2-5
CDR3aa: CASSLVAGLGRGETQYF
CDR3nt: TGTGCCAGCAGCTTAGTGGCAGGGTTAGGACGGGGAGAGACCCAGTACTTC

abundance: .
d_gene: .
v_gene: TRBV2
j_gene: TRBJ2-5
CDR3aa: CASMASDWTQYF
CDR3nt: TGTGCCAGCATGGCAAGTGATTGGACCCAGTACTTC

abundance: .
d_gene: TRBD2
v_gene: TRBV5-1
j_gene: TRBJ2-1
CDR3aa: CASSPAGGAREGRGNEQFF
CDR3nt: TGCGCCAGCAGCCCCGCTGGGGGGGCCCGGGAGGGCCGGGGCAATGAGCAGTTCTTC

abundance: .
d_gene: .
v_gene: TRBV5-1
j_gene: TRBJ2-7
CDR3aa: CASSYRTASYEQYF
CDR3nt: TGCGCCAGCAGCTATCGGACAGCCTCCTACGAGCAGTACTTC

abundance: .
d_gene: .
v_gene: TRBV5-4
j_gene: TRBJ1-2
CDR3aa: CASSNYAGDYGYTF
CDR3nt: TGTGCCAGCAGCAACTATGCAGGGGATTACGGCTACACCTTC

abundance: once
d_gene: .
v_gene: TRBV6-1
j_gene: TRBJ1-5
CDR3aa: CASSAYYSNQPQHF
CDR3nt: TGTGCCAGCAGTGCCTACTATAGCAATCAGCCCCAGCATTTT

abundance: .
d_gene: TRBD2
v_gene: TRBV9
j_gene: TRBJ2-1
CDR3aa: CASSVFGGSSHNEQFF
CDR3nt: TGTGCCAGCAGCGTATTTGGCGGGAGCAGTCACAATGAGCAGTTCTTC

abundance: .
d_gene: .
v_gene: TRBV27
j_gene: TRBJ1-2
CDR3aa: CASTPPDRLYGYTF
CDR3nt: TGTGCCAGCACCCCCCCCGACAGGCTCTATGGCTACACCTTC

abundance: .
d_gene: .
v_gene: TRBV7-9
j_gene: TRBJ2-5
CDR3aa: CASSWTAQETQYF
CDR3nt: TGTGCCAGCAGCTGGACAGCACAAGAGACCCAGTACTTC

abundance: .
d_gene: .
v_gene: TRBV18
j_gene: TRBJ2-4
CDR3aa: CASSPSGLAKNIQYF
CDR3nt: TGTGCCAGCTCACCCTCGGGACTAGCCAAAAACATTCAGTACTTC

abundance: .
d_gene: .
v_gene: TRBV7-6
j_gene: TRBJ1-5
CDR3aa: CASSLPAERVSNQPQHF
CDR3nt: TGTGCCAGCAGCTTACCGGCGGAGAGAGTGAGCAATCAGCCCCAGCATTTT

abundance: .
d_gene: TRBD1
v_gene: TRBV7-6
j_gene: TRBJ1-3
CDR3aa: CASSLKGQGSSGNTIYF
CDR3nt: TGTGCCAGCAGCTTAAAGGGACAGGGAAGTTCTGGAAACACCATATATTTT

abundance: .
d_gene: .
v_gene: TRBV27
j_gene: TRBJ2-7
CDR3aa: CASRLRPLPGPYEQYF
CDR3nt: TGTGCCAGCAGGTTGAGACCCCTCCCAGGTCCCTACGAGCAGTACTTC

abundance: .
d_gene: .
v_gene: TRBV9
j_gene: TRBJ2-4
CDR3aa: CASSPSFGSPNIQYF
CDR3nt: TGTGCCAGCAGCCCTAGTTTTGGGAGTCCCAACATTCAGTACTTC

abundance: .
d_gene: TRBD2
v_gene: TRBV4-2
j_gene: TRBJ2-1
CDR3aa: CASSQGDSGRGNEQFF
CDR3nt: TGTGCCAGCAGCCAAGGGGATAGCGGGAGGGGCAATGAGCAGTTCTTC

abundance: .
d_gene: .
v_gene: TRBV7-9
j_gene: TRBJ2-5
CDR3aa: CASSPQETQYF
CDR3nt: TGTGCCAGCAGCCCCCAAGAGACCCAGTACTTC

abundance: .
d_gene: .
v_gene: TRBV7-2
j_gene: TRBJ2-4
CDR3aa: CASVQGDAVIQYF
CDR3nt: TGTGCCAGCGTTCAGGGAGATGCGGTCATTCAGTACTTC

abundance: .
d_gene: .
v_gene: TRBV5-4
j_gene: TRBJ1-2
CDR3aa: CASSRGTANYGYTF
CDR3nt: TGTGCCAGCAGCAGGGGGACCGCTAACTATGGCTACACCTTC

abundance: .
d_gene: TRBD1
v_gene: TRBV27
j_gene: TRBJ2-7
CDR3aa: CASSLSGQGVYEQYF
CDR3nt: TGTGCCAGCAGTTTATCGGGACAGGGGGTCTACGAGCAGTACTTC

abundance: .
d_gene: .
v_gene: TRBV5-4
j_gene: TRBJ2-3
CDR3aa: CASSLARAADTQYF
CDR3nt: TGTGCCAGCAGCTTGGCCAGGGCTGCAGATACGCAGTATTTT

abundance: .
d_gene: TRBD2
v_gene: TRBV18
j_gene: TRBJ2-7
CDR3aa: CASSPLAGGSDEQYF
CDR3nt: TGTGCCAGCTCACCACTTGCGGGAGGTAGCGACGAGCAGTACTTC

abundance: once
d_gene: .
v_gene: TRBV2
j_gene: TRBJ1-2
CDR3aa: CASSAWGVSYGYTF
CDR3nt: TGTGCCAGCAGTGCGTGGGGCGTGAGCTATGGCTACACCTTC

abundance: .
d_gene: TRBD1
v_gene: TRBV28
j_gene: TRBJ1-2
CDR3aa: CASSPDRARYGYTF
CDR3nt: TGTGCCAGCAGCCCCGACAGGGCCCGCTATGGCTACACCTTC

abundance: few
d_gene: .
v_gene: TRBV12-2
j_gene: TRBJ1-1
CDR3aa: CASRLVGAFF
CDR3nt: TGTGCAAGTCGCTTAGTTGGAGCTTTCTTT

abundance: .
d_gene: TRBD1
v_gene: TRBV6-5
j_gene: TRBJ1-1
CDR3aa: CASTQGQMNTEAFF
CDR3nt: TGTGCCAGCACCCAGGGACAGATGAACACTGAAGCTTTCTTT

abundance: .
d_gene: TRBD1
v_gene: TRBV28
j_gene: TRBJ1-1
CDR3aa: CASSLPERTGEAFF
CDR3nt: TGTGCCAGCAGTTTACCCGAAAGGACAGGGGAAGCTTTCTTT

abundance: once
d_gene: TRBD1
v_gene: TRBV27
j_gene: TRBJ2-1
CDR3aa: CASSLQGADEQFF
CDR3nt: TGTGCCAGCAGTTTACAGGGGGCAGATGAGCAGTTCTTC

abundance: once
d_gene: TRBD2
v_gene: TRBV27
j_gene: TRBJ2-1
CDR3aa: CASSLTSGEVYNEQFF
CDR3nt: TGTGCCAGCAGTTTAACCAGCGGGGAAGTCTACAATGAGCAGTTCTTC

abundance: .
d_gene: .
v_gene: TRBV10-3
j_gene: TRBJ1-5
CDR3aa: CAISEPAQPQHF
CDR3nt: TGTGCCATCAGTGAACCTGCTCAGCCCCAGCATTTT

abundance: .
d_gene: TRBD2
v_gene: TRBV5-1
j_gene: TRBJ2-7
CDR3aa: CASSSLGLAVNSYEQYF
CDR3nt: TGCGCCAGCAGCTCCCTCGGACTAGCGGTAAACTCCTACGAGCAGTACTTC

abundance: .
d_gene: .
v_gene: TRBV6-1
j_gene: TRBJ2-3
CDR3aa: CASSEAGWGGVRPDTQYF
CDR3nt: TGTGCCAGCAGTGAAGCTGGCTGGGGCGGGGTGAGGCCAGATACGCAGTATTTT

abundance: .
d_gene: .
v_gene: TRBV19
j_gene: TRBJ1-5
CDR3aa: CASSIHTGIQPQHF
CDR3nt: TGTGCCAGTAGTATACACACAGGGATTCAGCCCCAGCATTTT

abundance: .
d_gene: TRBD2
v_gene: TRBV14
j_gene: TRBJ2-7
CDR3aa: CASSQVGGNNYEQYF
CDR3nt: TGTGCCAGCAGCCAAGTGGGGGGGAATAACTACGAGCAGTACTTC

abundance: .
d_gene: TRBD1
v_gene: TRBV6-5
j_gene: TRBJ1-1
CDR3aa: CASSYSPGQRNTEAFF
CDR3nt: TGTGCCAGCAGTTACTCTCCGGGACAGCGGAACACTGAAGCTTTCTTT

abundance: .
d_gene: .
v_gene: TRBV6-5
j_gene: TRBJ1-1
CDR3aa: CASSYDRSLNTEAFF
CDR3nt: TGTGCCAGCAGTTACGACAGATCATTGAACACTGAAGCTTTCTTT

abundance: .
d_gene: .
v_gene: TRBV15
j_gene: TRBJ2-7
CDR3aa: CATSPELRQTNNYEQYF
CDR3nt: TGTGCCACCAGCCCAGAACTCCGACAGACTAATAACTACGAGCAGTACTTC

abundance: .
d_gene: .
v_gene: TRBV23-1
j_gene: TRBJ1-2
CDR3aa: CASRPDRCNYGYTF
CDR3nt: TGCGCCAGCAGACCCGACAGATGCAACTATGGCTACACCTTC

abundance: .
d_gene: TRBD1
v_gene: TRBV27
j_gene: TRBJ1-1
CDR3aa: CASSLNRGYTEAFF
CDR3nt: TGTGCCAGCAGTTTAAACAGGGGGTACACTGAAGCTTTCTTT

abundance: few
d_gene: .
v_gene: TRBV9
j_gene: TRBJ2-1
CDR3aa: CASSVVLDNEQFF
CDR3nt: TGTGCCAGCAGCGTAGTATTGGACAATGAGCAGTTCTTC

abundance: .
d_gene: TRBD2
v_gene: TRBV5-1
j_gene: TRBJ2-7
CDR3aa: CASRAGGPYEQYF
CDR3nt: TGCGCCAGCCGAGCGGGGGGACCCTACGAGCAGTACTTC

abundance: once
d_gene: TRBD1
v_gene: TRBV7-6
j_gene: TRBJ1-3
CDR3aa: CASSLTTGSANTIYF
CDR3nt: TGTGCCAGCAGCTTAACGACAGGGTCCGCGAACACCATATATTTT

abundance: .
d_gene: .
v_gene: TRBV28
j_gene: TRBJ2-4
CDR3aa: CASRRRGGIGKNIQYF
CDR3nt: TGTGCCAGCAGGCGAAGGGGGGGTATTGGCAAAAACATTCAGTACTTC

abundance: .
d_gene: TRBD2
v_gene: TRBV9
j_gene: TRBJ2-3
CDR3aa: CASSVDRGGSGGETDTQYF
CDR3nt: TGTGCCAGCAGCGTAGACCGCGGCGGGAGCGGGGGGGAGACAGATACGCAGTATTTT